This is a list of T cell receptor beta chains from one sample in a study of cytomegalovirus exposure and HLA in healthy donors. The table came from immunoSEQ multiplex PCR; TCRdb's copy has only in-frame clones and leaves some out. The sample contains 130,000 or so clones, roughly three fifths of which appear only once. Input material: PBMCs. The receptors were sampled from a woman aged 40 to 50 in good health and CMV-seropositive. CDR3s include the opening cysteine and the closing phenylalanine or tryptophan. Fields, in order: J gene, clone size, V gene, D gene, CDR3 protein, CDR3 DNA. The D gene is left open where the match is weak. Expanded clones are given a class, and other clones once, few, many or no size at all.

TRBJ2-7 | - | TRBV7-9 | TRBD1 | CASSKGQDATYEQYF | TGTGCCAGCAGCAAGGGACAGGACGCTACCTACGAGCAGTACTTC
TRBJ1-1 | few | TRBV6-1 | - | CASSDRGFQGTEAFF | TGTGCCAGCAGTGACAGGGGATTTCAGGGAACTGAAGCTTTCTTT
TRBJ1-2 | - | TRBV6-5 | TRBD1 | CASSRGQGAIGGYTF | TGTGCCAGCAGCAGAGGACAGGGGGCCATAGGTGGCTACACCTTC
TRBJ1-2 | - | TRBV5-4 | - | CASSLKGADGYTF | TGTGCCAGCAGCTTGAAGGGAGCGGATGGCTACACCTTC
TRBJ1-6 | - | TRBV9 | TRBD1 | CASSVEGADSPLHF | TGTGCCAGCAGCGTAGAGGGGGCCGATTCACCCCTCCACTTT
TRBJ1-6 | - | TRBV9 | TRBD1 | CASSVTGGGNSPLHF | TGTGCCAGCAGCGTAACAGGGGGGGGTAATTCACCCCTCCACTTT
TRBJ1-4 | few | TRBV5-1 | TRBD1 | CASSFNGQGELTGEKLFF | TGCGCCAGCAGCTTTAACGGACAGGGTGAATTAACGGGTGAAAAACTGTTTTTT
TRBJ2-7 | - | TRBV7-9 | TRBD1 | CASSIDRGGQYF | TGTGCCAGCAGCATAGACAGGGGTGGGCAGTACTTC
TRBJ2-7 | - | TRBV14 | TRBD1 | CASSQATGYEQYF | TGTGCCAGCAGCCAGGCGACAGGGTACGAGCAGTACTTC
TRBJ2-5 | - | TRBV13 | - | CASSPPQSEETQYF | TGTGCCAGCAGCCCGCCCCAGTCAGAAGAGACCCAGTACTTC
TRBJ1-5 | - | TRBV2 | - | CASSRVGGNSNQPQHF | TGTGCCAGCAGTAGGGTAGGGGGAAATAGCAATCAGCCCCAGCATTTT
TRBJ2-2 | - | TRBV10-3 | TRBD1 | CAISEEQGAGELFF | TGTGCCATCAGTGAGGAACAGGGGGCCGGGGAGCTGTTTTTT
TRBJ2-3 | once | TRBV6-5 | - | CASSYGPVTHDTQYF | TGTGCCAGCAGTTACGGCCCCGTCACACACGATACGCAGTATTTT
TRBJ1-5 | - | TRBV5-5 | TRBD1 | CASSPRADRLNQPQHF | TGTGCCAGCAGCCCGCGGGCGGACAGGTTGAATCAGCCCCAGCATTTT
TRBJ2-1 | - | TRBV5-1 | TRBD2 | CASSPREASGPYNEQFF | TGCGCCAGCAGCCCCCGGGAGGCTAGCGGACCTTACAATGAGCAGTTCTTC
TRBJ2-6 | - | TRBV6-6 | - | CASSPSSGANVLTF | TGTGCCAGCAGTCCCTCGTCTGGGGCCAACGTCCTGACTTTC
TRBJ1-1 | - | TRBV7-9 | TRBD1 | CSSSDPGQGVTEAFF | TGTTCCAGCAGCGACCCGGGACAGGGAGTAACTGAAGCTTTCTTT
TRBJ2-6 | - | TRBV7-8 | - | CASSLRGSGANVLTF | TGTGCCAGCAGCTTACGGGGTAGTGGGGCCAACGTCCTGACTTTC
TRBJ2-7 | - | TRBV7-6 | TRBD2 | CASSLGGSGEKYF | TGTGCCAGCAGCTTAGGCGGGAGTGGGGAGAAGTACTTC
TRBJ2-2 | few | TRBV11-2 | - | CASSLVIETGELFF | TGTGCCAGCAGCTTAGTAATTGAGACCGGGGAGCTGTTTTTT
TRBJ2-5 | - | TRBV28 | TRBD1 | CASSRTGGAETQYF | TGTGCCAGCAGCCGGACAGGGGGGGCAGAGACCCAGTACTTC
TRBJ2-1 | - | TRBV5-1 | TRBD2 | CASSFGGSSYNEQFF | TGCGCCAGCAGCTTCGGGGGGAGCTCCTACAATGAGCAGTTCTTC
TRBJ1-2 | - | TRBV6-6 | TRBD1 | CASRKGTGEGYTF | TGTGCCAGCAGAAAAGGGACAGGGGAAGGCTACACCTTC